What follows are 2 T cell receptor beta chains derived from one specimen sequenced in a study of T cell repertoires in ileal Crohn's disease. Sequencing was performed with immunoSEQ multiplex PCR; in TCRdb, only in-frame clones are kept and a portion is missing. The profile shows 5,500 to 8,500 clones, around 84% of them singletons. The sequencing sample was made of ileal tissue. The origin of the receptors is an adult with Crohn's disease.

The V and J genes are TRBV27 and TRBJ2-2; TRBD1 matches at 8 bases. CDR1 is MNHEY and CDR2 is SMNVEV in the germline V gene (reference sequence). Trimming at V came to 6 bases and at J to 7 bases, leaving 7 bases not matched to a gene. The CDR3 has 14 amino acids. The CDR3 here is CASSVTGASGELFF. The CDR3 DNA reads TGTGCCAGCAGCGTGACAGGGGCGAGCGGGGAGCTGTTTTTT.

The CDR3 DNA follows: TGCGCCAGCAGCCAAGCAGGGACAGTCAACAATGAGCAGTTCTTC. Encoded protein: CASSQAGTVNNEQFF. This chain uses TRBV4-1 with TRBJ2-1; 7 nucleotides agree with TRBD1. This CDR3 has 15 amino acids. Germline V lookup: CDR1 MGHRA, CDR2 YSYEKL. The V segment lost 1 base and the J segment 5 bases; nucleotides outside the gene matches: 5.